Listed here are 20 T cell receptor beta chains from one sample, sequenced in a study of blood T cell repertoires in COVID-19. The data were produced by immunoSEQ multiplex PCR, yet TCRdb's version contains in-frame clones alone and is incomplete. The sample records around 270,000 clones, around 82% being singletons. Sample: peripheral blood. The origin of the receptors is a person aged 70 to 85 with COVID-19, enrolled during active disease.

The rearrangement joins TRBV18 to TRBJ1-5, with 10 bases that match TRBD1. The CDR3 length is 16 residues. V trimming: 3 bases; J trimming: 1 base; junction bases outside the gene matches: 3. CDR1 and CDR2 (germline): KGHSH, LQKENI. CDR3 region: CASSPQGQGSNQPQHF. DNA for the CDR3: TGTGCCAGCTCACCCCAGGGACAGGGGAGCAATCAGCCCCAGCATTTT.

The chain is built from TRBV27 and TRBJ1-1; 9 positions match TRBD1. V lost 2 bases and J lost 4; bases outside the gene matches: 20. The CDR3 length is 20 residues. The germline V gene encodes CDR1 MNHEY and CDR2 SMNVEV (reference sequence). CDR3 sequence (DNA): TGTGCCAGCAGTTTACAACCCATAGCCCCTCCGGGACAGGGTAGCACTGAAGCTTTCTTT. It specifies CASSLQPIAPPGQGSTEAFF.

The rearrangement links TRBV5-1 to TRBJ2-1; the D gene is possibly TRBD2 (5 bases). Germline V lookup: CDR1 SGHRS, CDR2 YFSETQ. V lost 0 bases and J 6 bases, leaving 34 bases between the germline ends. The CDR3 extends over 22 amino acids. CDR3 sequence: CASSLGALTGGGLAQLLNEQFF. The CDR3, as DNA: TGCGCCAGCAGCTTGGGGGCCCTCACCGGCGGTGGCCTAGCCCAACTCCTCAATGAGCAGTTCTTC.

The rearrangement links TRBV12-3 or TRBV12-4 to TRBJ2-7; possible D gene TRBD2, 6 bases. V was trimmed by 6 bases and J by 3 bases, leaving 6 bases between them. The CDR3 has 11 residues. CDR3 nucleotides: TGTGCCAGCAGCGGGGGCTACGAGCAGTACTTC. Translation gives CASSGGYEQYF.

Many counts were recorded for this clone. The V call is TRBV5-1, the J call TRBJ1-6, with D perhaps matching TRBD1 (6 bases). Trimming removed 3 bases at V and 7 bases at J, with 17 bases between. This CDR3 is 16 amino acids long. CDR1 is SGHRS, CDR2 YFSETQ, per germline. The CDR3 is CASSWGREGSNSPLHF. In nucleotides, the CDR3 is TGCGCCAGCAGCTGGGGGCGGGAGGGGTCGAATTCACCCCTCCACTTT. Full variable domain (remainder filled in from reference TRBV5-1 and TRBJ1-6): KAGVTQTPRYLIKTRGQQVTLSCSPISGHRSVSWYQQTPGQGLQFLFEYFSETQRNKGNFPGRFSGRQFSNSRSEMNVSTLELGDSALYLCASSWGREGSNSPLHFGNGTRLTVT.

This clone appeared a few times. The chain recombines TRBV14 with TRBJ2-7; D is possibly TRBD2 (6 bases). Germline V CDR1 and CDR2: SGHDN, FVKESK. Trimming pared 1 base from V and 6 bases from J, leaving 13 bases between. There are 14 residues in the CDR3. CDR3 protein: CASSQVYGGGEQYF. In DNA, the CDR3 is TGTGCCAGCAGCCAAGTTTACGGGGGTGGCGAGCAGTACTTC. The variable domain in full, completed from reference TRBV14 and TRBJ2-7, reads EAGVTQFPSHSVIEKGQTVTLRCDPISGHDNLYWYRRVMGKEIKFLLHFVKESKQDESGMPNNRFLAERTGGTYSTLKVQPAELEDSGVYFCASSQVYGGGEQYFGPGTRLTVT.

This chain joins TRBV19 and TRBJ2-5; D is perhaps TRBD1 (6 bases). V shed 2 bases and J shed 3 bases, with 10 bases lying between them. This CDR3 is 14 amino acids long. Looked up from germline, CDR1 is LNHDA and CDR2 is SQIVND (reference sequence). Here the CDR3 reads CASSIIAGEETQYF. The CDR3 nucleotides read TGTGCCAGTAGTATAATCGCAGGGGAAGAGACCCAGTACTTC.

The genes are TRBV5-1 and TRBJ2-1; tentative D call: TRBD2 (6 bases). V lost 0 bases, J lost 0 bases, and 13 bases lay in between. CDR1 SGHRS and CDR2 YFSETQ come from the germline V gene. The CDR3 length is 17 residues. The CDR3 loop is CASSLGLLAGSYNEQFF. In DNA form, the CDR3 reads TGCGCCAGCAGCTTGGGTCTACTAGCAGGCTCCTACAATGAGCAGTTCTTC.

This clone came up once. The chain joins TRBV7-8 to TRBJ1-3; D not resolved. Germline loops: CDR1 SGHVS, CDR2 FQNEAQ. The CDR3 contains 16 residues. V was shortened by 3 bases and J by 0 bases, with 12 bases between the two germline ends. This chain's CDR3 is CASSFVEAYSGNTIYF. In DNA form, the CDR3 reads TGTGCCAGCAGCTTCGTTGAAGCTTACTCTGGAAACACCATATATTTT.

The J gene is TRBJ2-2, the V gene TRBV7-2; D unclear. Trimming pared 5 bases from V and 4 bases from J, leaving 11 bases between. The CDR3 contains 14 residues. Germline values: CDR1 SGHTA, CDR2 FQGNSA. The DNA for the CDR3 is TGTGCCAGCAGCCCCCATGGCCTCACCGGGGAGCTGTTTTTT. Translating it yields CASSPHGLTGELFF.

The V and J genes are TRBV11-1 and TRBJ1-3; no reliable D call. V shed 3 bases and J shed 1 base, with 4 bases lying between them. Germline V gives CDR1 SGHAT, CDR2 FQDESV (reference sequence). This CDR3 region has 13 residues. CDR3 DNA: TGTGCCAGCAGCTTCGTATCTGGAAACACCATATATTTT. This encodes CASSFVSGNTIYF.

This rearrangement joins TRBV9 to TRBJ1-4; D is unclear. The germline CDR1 and CDR2 sequences are SGDLS and YYNGEE. Trimming stripped 3 bases from V and 3 bases from J, with 15 bases between. The CDR3 is 16 residues long. CDR3: CASSAQLPGSNEKLFF. In nucleotides, the CDR3 is TGTGCCAGCAGCGCCCAACTCCCAGGATCTAATGAAAAACTGTTTTTT.

The chain joins TRBV19 to TRBJ2-1, with 10 bases that match TRBD1. J lost 4 bases, V lost 2 bases, and 5 bases had no gene match. CDR3 length: 16 residues. CDR1 and CDR2 from the germline V gene are LNHDA and SQIVND (reference sequence). CDR3 sequence (DNA): TGTGCCAGTAGTATAAGACCGGGACAGGGGTACAATGAGCAGTTCTTC. Protein: CASSIRPGQGYNEQFF.

This chain uses TRBV3-1 (or the pseudogene TRBV3-2) with TRBJ1-5; the D is unclear. Trimming removed 1 base at V and 3 bases at J, with 7 bases between. There are 14 residues in the CDR3. CDR1 is LGHDT and CDR2 is YNNKEL in the germline V gene (reference sequence). The CDR3 sequence: CASSQGQSNQPQHF. The CDR3 DNA reads TGTGCCAGCAGCCAAGGACAATCCAATCAGCCCCAGCATTTT.

V and J are TRBV6-2 or TRBV6-3 and TRBJ2-1; TRBD2 agrees at 7 bases. The CDR3 consists of 13 residues. Germline V CDR1 and CDR2: MNHEY, SVGEGT. V lost 6 bases, J lost 7 bases, and 6 bases stayed unmatched. CDR3 sequence: CASSRAGENEQFF. The CDR3 nucleotides read TGTGCCAGCAGCCGGGCGGGAGAAAATGAGCAGTTCTTC.

In DNA form, the CDR3 reads TGCGCCACCCCTTGGGACAGGGGGAAGCACGAGCAGTACTTC. This translates into CATPWDRGKHEQYF. The chain uses TRBV10-1 and TRBJ2-7; 11 bases align to TRBD1. The CDR3 sequence is 14 residues long. Looked up from germline, CDR1 is WNHNN and CDR2 is SYGVQD (reference sequence). V dropped 10 bases and J dropped 5; count of bases not matched to a gene: 10.

This sequence joins TRBV7-9 and TRBJ2-3; maybe TRBD1 (6 bases). The germline V and J ends were trimmed by 2 bases and 5 bases, with 14 bases remaining between them. Germline CDR1 SEHNR, CDR2 FQNEAQ (reference sequence). This CDR3 has 15 residues. Here the CDR3 reads CASSLWGQAQDTQYF. CDR3 nucleotides: TGTGCCAGCAGCTTATGGGGGCAGGCACAAGATACGCAGTATTTT.

With respect to this clone: This same CDR3 is encoded by further DNA sequences in the sample. The chain is built from TRBV12-5 and TRBJ2-2, with D perhaps TRBD2 (5 bases). CDR1 and CDR2 from the germline V gene are LGHNT and FRNRAP. The V and J ends lost 1 base and 0 bases respectively, with 6 bases between them. The CDR3 consists of 15 residues. The chain's CDR3 is CASGLAGTNTGELFF. The DNA for the CDR3 is TGTGCTAGTGGTTTGGCGGGAACGAACACCGGGGAGCTGTTTTTT.

This clone has just a few counts. The chain couples TRBV19 to TRBJ1-5; no definite D call. Germline V gene data show CDR1 as LNHDA and CDR2 as SQIVND (reference sequence). Deletions cut 2 bases from V and 7 bases from J, with 6 bases between. This CDR3 region has 12 residues. CDR3 DNA sequence: TGTGCCAGTAGTATATCAGGCCAGCCCCAGCATTTT. This gives the protein CASSISGQPQHF. The full variable domain, its missing parts supplied by reference TRBV19 and TRBJ1-5, is DGGITQSPKYLFRKEGQNVTLSCEQNLNHDAMYWYRQDPGQGLRLIYYSQIVNDFQKGDIAEGYSVSREKKESFPLTVTSAQKNPTAFYLCASSISGQPQHFGDGTRLSIL.

V is TRBV6-5 and J is TRBJ1-1; possible D gene TRBD1, 5 bases. Germline V gives CDR1 MNHEY, CDR2 SVGAGI. CDR3 length equals 13 residues. V was trimmed by 7 bases and J by 8 bases, leaving 17 bases between them. The CDR3 nucleotides read TGTGCCAGCATTAAGCCTACAGGTGCCGAAGCTTTCTTT. This gives the protein CASIKPTGAEAFF.